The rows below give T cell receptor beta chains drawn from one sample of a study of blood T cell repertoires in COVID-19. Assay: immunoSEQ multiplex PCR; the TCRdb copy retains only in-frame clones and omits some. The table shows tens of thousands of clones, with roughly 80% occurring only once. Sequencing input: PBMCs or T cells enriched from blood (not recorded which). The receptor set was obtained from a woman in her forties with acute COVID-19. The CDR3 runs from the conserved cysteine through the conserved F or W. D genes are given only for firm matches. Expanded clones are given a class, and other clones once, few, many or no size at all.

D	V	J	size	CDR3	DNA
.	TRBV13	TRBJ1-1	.	CASSPAGTMNTEAFF	TGTGCCAGCAGCCCGGCCGGGACAATGAACACTGAAGCTTTCTTT
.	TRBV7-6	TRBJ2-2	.	CASSSMRDTGELFF	TGTGCCAGCAGCTCGATGCGAGACACCGGGGAGCTGTTTTTT
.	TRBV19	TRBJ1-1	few	CASSMTQGTEAFF	TGTGCCAGTAGTATGACCCAGGGCACTGAAGCTTTCTTT
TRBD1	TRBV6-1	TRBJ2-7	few	CASSEGTGGSYEQYF	TGTGCCAGCAGTGAAGGGACAGGGGGCTCCTACGAGCAGTACTTC
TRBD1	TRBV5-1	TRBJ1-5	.	CASSLGDRVDQPQHF	TGCGCCAGCAGCTTAGGGGACAGGGTGGATCAGCCCCAGCATTTT
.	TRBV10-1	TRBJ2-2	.	CASSSVQNGELFF	TGCGCCAGCAGTTCAGTTCAGAACGGGGAGCTGTTTTTT
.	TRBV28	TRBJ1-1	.	CASSSDSALNTEAFF	TGTGCCAGCAGTTCTGACAGCGCGTTGAACACTGAAGCTTTCTTT
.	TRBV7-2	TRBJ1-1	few	CASSLDNRNTEAFF	TGTGCCAGCAGCTTAGATAACAGAAACACTGAAGCTTTCTTT
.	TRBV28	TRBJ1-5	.	CASSSPWIHSRAANYGNQPQHF	TGTGCCAGCAGTTCCCCCTGGATACACAGTCGAGCTGCCAATTATGGCAATCAGCCCCAGCATTTT
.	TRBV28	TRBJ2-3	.	CASSGRLGATDTQYF	TGTGCCAGCAGTGGGCGACTGGGGGCCACAGATACGCAGTATTTT
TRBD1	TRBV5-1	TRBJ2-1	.	CASKRDSSYNEQFF	TGCGCCAGCAAAAGGGACAGCTCCTACAATGAGCAGTTCTTC
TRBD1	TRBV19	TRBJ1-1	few	CASSPWTGGNTEAFF	TGTGCCAGTAGTCCATGGACAGGGGGGAACACTGAAGCTTTCTTT
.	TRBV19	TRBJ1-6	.	CASVRGDSYSPLHF	TGTGCCAGTGTCCGGGGGGACTCATATTCACCCCTCCACTTT
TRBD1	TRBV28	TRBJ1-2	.	CASSQGGAANYGYTF	TGTGCCAGCAGCCAAGGGGGCGCGGCTAACTATGGCTACACCTTC
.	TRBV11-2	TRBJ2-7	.	CASSSYGNAYEQYF	TGTGCCAGCAGCTCCTATGGTAACGCCTACGAGCAGTACTTC
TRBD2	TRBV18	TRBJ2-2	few	CASSPSVVGGITGELFF	TGTGCCAGCTCACCATCCGTAGTGGGAGGGATCACCGGGGAGCTGTTTTTT
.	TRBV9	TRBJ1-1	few	CASSVAGKLGHTEAFF	TGTGCCAGCAGCGTAGCTGGGAAGTTGGGGCACACTGAAGCTTTCTTT
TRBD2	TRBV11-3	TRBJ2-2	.	CASSLTSGGINTGELFF	TGTGCCAGCAGCTTAACTAGCGGGGGGATAAACACCGGGGAGCTGTTTTTT
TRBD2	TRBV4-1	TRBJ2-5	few	CASSQETSGASMETQYF	TGCGCCAGCAGCCAAGAAACTAGCGGGGCTTCGATGGAGACCCAGTACTTC
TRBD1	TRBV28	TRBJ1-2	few	CATKDRGTGYTF	TGTGCCACCAAGGACAGGGGTACTGGCTACACCTTC
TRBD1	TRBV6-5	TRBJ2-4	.	CASRAPTGDGNIQYF	TGTGCCAGCAGAGCCCCGACAGGGGACGGGAACATTCAGTACTTC
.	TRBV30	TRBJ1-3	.	CAWIADTGNTIYF	TGTGCCTGGATTGCGGACACTGGAAACACCATATATTTT
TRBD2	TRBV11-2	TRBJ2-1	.	CASSLDGGIYNEQFF	TGTGCCAGCAGCTTAGACGGGGGGATCTACAATGAGCAGTTCTTC
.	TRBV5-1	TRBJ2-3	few	CASSLGLLGDTQYF	TGCGCCAGCAGCTTGGGGCTCCTCGGGGATACGCAGTATTTT
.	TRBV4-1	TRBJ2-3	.	CASSQVRDTQYF	TGCGCCAGCAGCCAAGTTCGTGATACGCAGTATTTT
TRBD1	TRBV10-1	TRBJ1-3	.	CASSEDRARNTIYF	TGCGCCAGCAGTGAGGACAGGGCCCGGAACACCATATATTTT
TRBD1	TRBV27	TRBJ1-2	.	CASSGTGRGNYGYTF	TGTGCCAGCAGTGGGACAGGGAGGGGTAACTATGGCTACACCTTC
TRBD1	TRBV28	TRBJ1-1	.	CASSLIMSGGFGTEAFF	TGTGCCAGCAGTTTGATTATGTCAGGGGGATTCGGAACTGAAGCTTTCTTT
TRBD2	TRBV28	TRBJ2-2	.	CASLPGLGVTGELFF	TGTGCCAGCCTTCCGGGACTAGGGGTCACCGGGGAGCTGTTTTTT
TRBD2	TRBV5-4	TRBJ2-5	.	CASSLAVAGQETQYF	TGTGCCAGCAGCTTGGCAGTAGCGGGGCAAGAGACCCAGTACTTC